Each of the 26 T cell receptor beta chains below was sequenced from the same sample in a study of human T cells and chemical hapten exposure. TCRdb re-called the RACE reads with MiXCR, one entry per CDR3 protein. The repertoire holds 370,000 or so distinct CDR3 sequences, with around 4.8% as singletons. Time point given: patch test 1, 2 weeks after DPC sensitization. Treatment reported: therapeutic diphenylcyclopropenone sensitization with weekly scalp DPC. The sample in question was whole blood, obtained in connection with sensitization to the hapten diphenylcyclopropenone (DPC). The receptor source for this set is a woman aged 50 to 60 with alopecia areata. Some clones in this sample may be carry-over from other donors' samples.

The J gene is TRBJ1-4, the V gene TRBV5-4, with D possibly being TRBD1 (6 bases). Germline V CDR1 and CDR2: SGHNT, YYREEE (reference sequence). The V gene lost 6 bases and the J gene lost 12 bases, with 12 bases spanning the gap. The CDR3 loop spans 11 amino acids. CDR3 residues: CASNSEGELFF. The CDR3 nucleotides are TGTGCCAGCAACTCGGAGGGGGAACTGTTTTTT.

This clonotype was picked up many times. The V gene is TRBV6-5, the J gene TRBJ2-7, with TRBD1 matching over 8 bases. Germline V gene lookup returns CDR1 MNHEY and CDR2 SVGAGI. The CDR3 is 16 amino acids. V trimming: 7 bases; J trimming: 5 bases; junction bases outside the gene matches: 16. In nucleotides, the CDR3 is TGTGCCAGCATTCAAAGCCTGGGGCAGGGGGCCGACGAGCAGTACTTC. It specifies CASIQSLGQGADEQYF.

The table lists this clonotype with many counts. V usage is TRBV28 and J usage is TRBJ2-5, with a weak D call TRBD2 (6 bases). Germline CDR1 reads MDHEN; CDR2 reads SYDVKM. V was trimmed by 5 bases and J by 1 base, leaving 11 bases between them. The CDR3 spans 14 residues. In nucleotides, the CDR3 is TGTGCCAGCAGTATACCGGGACTCCAAGAGACCCAGTACTTC. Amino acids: CASSIPGLQETQYF. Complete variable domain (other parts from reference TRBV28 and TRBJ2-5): DVKVTQSSRYLVKRTGEKVFLECVQDMDHENMFWYRQDPGLGLRLIYFSYDVKMKEKGDIPEGYSVSREKKERFSLILESASTNQTSMYLCASSIPGLQETQYFGPGTRLLVL.

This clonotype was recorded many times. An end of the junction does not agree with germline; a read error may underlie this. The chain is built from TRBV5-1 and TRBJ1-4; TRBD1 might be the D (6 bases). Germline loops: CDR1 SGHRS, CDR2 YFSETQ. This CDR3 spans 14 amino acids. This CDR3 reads CASRLATGNEKLFF. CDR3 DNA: TGCGCCAGCAGATTGGCTACAGGGAATGAAAAACTGTTTTTT.

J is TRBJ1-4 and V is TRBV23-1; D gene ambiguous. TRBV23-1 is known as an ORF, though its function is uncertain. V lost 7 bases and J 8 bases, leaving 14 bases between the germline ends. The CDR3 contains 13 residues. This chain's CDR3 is CASIEGSREKLFF. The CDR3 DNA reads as TGCGCCAGCATCGAGGGCAGCAGGGAAAAACTGTTTTTT.

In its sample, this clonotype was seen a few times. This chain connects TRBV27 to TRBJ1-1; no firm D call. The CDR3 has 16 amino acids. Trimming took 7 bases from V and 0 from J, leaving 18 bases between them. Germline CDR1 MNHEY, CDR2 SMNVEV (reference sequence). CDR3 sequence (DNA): TGTGCCAGCAAATCCGTCGGGGTCGGCTTGAACACTGAAGCTTTCTTT. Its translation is CASKSVGVGLNTEAFF.

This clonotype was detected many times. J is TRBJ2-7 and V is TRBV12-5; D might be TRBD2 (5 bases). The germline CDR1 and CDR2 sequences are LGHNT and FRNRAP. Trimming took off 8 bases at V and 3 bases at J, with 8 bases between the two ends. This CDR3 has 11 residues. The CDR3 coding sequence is TGTGCTAGTTCGCGGGTCTACGAGCAGTACTTC. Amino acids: CASSRVYEQYF.

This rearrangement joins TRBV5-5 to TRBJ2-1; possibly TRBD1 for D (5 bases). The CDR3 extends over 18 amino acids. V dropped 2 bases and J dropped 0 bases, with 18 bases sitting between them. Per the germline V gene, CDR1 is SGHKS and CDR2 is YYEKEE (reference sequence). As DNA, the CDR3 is TGTGCCAGCAGCTTACGCGATATCGACAGCAGCTCCTACAATGAGCAGTTCTTC. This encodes CASSLRDIDSSSYNEQFF.

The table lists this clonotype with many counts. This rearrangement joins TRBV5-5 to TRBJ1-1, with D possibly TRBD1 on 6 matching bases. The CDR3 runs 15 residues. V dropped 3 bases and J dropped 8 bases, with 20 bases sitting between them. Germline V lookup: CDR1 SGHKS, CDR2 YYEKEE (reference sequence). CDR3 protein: CASSSGGVGQGEAFF. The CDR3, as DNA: TGTGCCAGCAGCTCTGGAGGGGTCGGCCAGGGGGAAGCTTTCTTT.

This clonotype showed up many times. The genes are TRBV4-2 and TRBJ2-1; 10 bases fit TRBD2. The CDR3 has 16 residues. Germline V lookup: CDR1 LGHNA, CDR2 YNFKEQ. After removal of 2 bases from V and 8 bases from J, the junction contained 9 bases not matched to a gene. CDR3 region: CASSQSATSGVDEQFF. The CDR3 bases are TGTGCCAGCAGCCAATCCGCCACTAGCGGGGTCGATGAGCAGTTCTTC.

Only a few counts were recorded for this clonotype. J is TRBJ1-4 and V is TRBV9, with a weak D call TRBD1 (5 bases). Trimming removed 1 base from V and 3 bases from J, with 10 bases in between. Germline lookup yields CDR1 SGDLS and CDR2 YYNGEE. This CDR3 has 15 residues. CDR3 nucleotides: TGTGCCAGCAGCGTACAGGGACTGGCTAATGAAAAACTGTTTTTT. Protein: CASSVQGLANEKLFF.

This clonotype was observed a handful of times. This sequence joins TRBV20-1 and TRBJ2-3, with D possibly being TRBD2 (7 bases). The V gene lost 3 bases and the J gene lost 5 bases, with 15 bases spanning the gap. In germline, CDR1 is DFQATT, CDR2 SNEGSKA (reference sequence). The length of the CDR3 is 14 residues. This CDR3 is CSASVGGPQDTQYF. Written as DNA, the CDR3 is TGCAGTGCTAGTGTGGGGGGGCCTCAAGATACGCAGTATTTT.

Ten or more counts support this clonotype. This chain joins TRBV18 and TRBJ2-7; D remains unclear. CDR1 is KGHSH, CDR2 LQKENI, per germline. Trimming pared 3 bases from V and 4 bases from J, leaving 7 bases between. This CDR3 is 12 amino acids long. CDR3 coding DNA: TGTGCCAGCTCACCGATGGGATACGAGCAGTACTTC. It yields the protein CASSPMGYEQYF.

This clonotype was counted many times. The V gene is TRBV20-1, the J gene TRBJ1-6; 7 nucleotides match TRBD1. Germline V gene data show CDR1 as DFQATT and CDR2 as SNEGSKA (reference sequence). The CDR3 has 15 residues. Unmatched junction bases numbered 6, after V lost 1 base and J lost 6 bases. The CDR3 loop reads CSARALGQTNSPLHF. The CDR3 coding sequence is TGCAGTGCTAGAGCCTTGGGACAGACTAATTCACCCCTCCACTTT.

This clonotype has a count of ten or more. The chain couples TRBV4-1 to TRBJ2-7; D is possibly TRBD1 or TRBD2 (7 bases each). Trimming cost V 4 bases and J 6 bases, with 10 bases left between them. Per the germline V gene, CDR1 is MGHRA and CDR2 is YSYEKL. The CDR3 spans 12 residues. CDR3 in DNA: TGCGCCAGCAGCCTCAGGGGGGGCGAGCAGTACTTC. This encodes CASSLRGGEQYF.

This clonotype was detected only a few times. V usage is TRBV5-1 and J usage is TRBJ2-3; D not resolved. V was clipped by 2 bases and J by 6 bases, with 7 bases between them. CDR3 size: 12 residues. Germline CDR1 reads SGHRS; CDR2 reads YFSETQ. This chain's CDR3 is CASSFAEDTQYF. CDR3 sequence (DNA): TGCGCCAGCAGCTTCGCCGAGGATACGCAGTATTTT. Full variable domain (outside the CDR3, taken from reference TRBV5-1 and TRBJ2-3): KAGVTQTPRYLIKTRGQQVTLSCSPISGHRSVSWYQQTPGQGLQFLFEYFSETQRNKGNFPGRFSGRQFSNSRSEMNVSTLELGDSALYLCASSFAEDTQYFGPGTRLTVL.

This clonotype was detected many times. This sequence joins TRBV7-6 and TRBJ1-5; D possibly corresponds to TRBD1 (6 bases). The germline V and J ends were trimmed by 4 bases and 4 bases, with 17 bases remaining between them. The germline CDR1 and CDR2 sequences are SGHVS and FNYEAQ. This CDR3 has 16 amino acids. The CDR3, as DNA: TGTGCCAGCAGCTCAGGGGTTGGGAAAAGGAATCAGCCCCAGCATTTT. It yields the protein CASSSGVGKRNQPQHF.

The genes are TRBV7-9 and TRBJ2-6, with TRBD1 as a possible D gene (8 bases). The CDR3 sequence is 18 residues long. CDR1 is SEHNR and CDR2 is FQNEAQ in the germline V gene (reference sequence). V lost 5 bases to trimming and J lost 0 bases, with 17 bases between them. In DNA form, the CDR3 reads TGTGCCAGCAGCGGGAGGGACAGGTTCCGCTCTGGGGCCAACGTCCTGACTTTC. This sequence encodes CASSGRDRFRSGANVLTF. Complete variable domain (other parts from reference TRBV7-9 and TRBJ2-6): DTGVSQNPRHKITKRGQNVTFRCDPISEHNRLYWYRQTLGQGPEFLTYFQNEAQLEKSRLLSDRFSAERPKGSFSTLEIQRTEQGDSAMYLCASSGRDRFRSGANVLTFGAGSRLTVL.

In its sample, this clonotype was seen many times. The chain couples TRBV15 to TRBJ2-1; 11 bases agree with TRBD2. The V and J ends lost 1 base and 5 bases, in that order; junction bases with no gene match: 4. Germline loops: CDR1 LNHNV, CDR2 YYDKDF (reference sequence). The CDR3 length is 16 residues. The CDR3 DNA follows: TGTGCCACCAGCAGAGTCTTACTAGCGGGGGACAATGAGCAGTTCTTC. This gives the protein CATSRVLLAGDNEQFF.

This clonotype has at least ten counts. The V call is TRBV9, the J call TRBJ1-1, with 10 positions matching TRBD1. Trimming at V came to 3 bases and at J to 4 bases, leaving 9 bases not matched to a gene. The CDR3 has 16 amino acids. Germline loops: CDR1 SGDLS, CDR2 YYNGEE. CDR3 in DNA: TGTGCCAGCAGCGACACGAAGACAGGGGGCGGCACTGAAGCTTTCTTT. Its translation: CASSDTKTGGGTEAFF.

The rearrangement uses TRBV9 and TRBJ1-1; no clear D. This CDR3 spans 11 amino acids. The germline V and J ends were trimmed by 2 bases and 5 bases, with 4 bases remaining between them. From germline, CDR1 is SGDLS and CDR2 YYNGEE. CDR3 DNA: TGTGCCAGCAGCGTGGTTACTGAAGCTTTCTTT. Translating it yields CASSVVTEAFF.

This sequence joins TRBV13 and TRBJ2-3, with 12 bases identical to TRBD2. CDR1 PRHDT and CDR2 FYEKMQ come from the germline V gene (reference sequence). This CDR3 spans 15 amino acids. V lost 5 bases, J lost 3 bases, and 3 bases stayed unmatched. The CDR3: CASSHGTSGTDTQYF. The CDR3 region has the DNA TGTGCCAGCAGCCACGGGACTAGCGGGACAGATACGCAGTATTTT.

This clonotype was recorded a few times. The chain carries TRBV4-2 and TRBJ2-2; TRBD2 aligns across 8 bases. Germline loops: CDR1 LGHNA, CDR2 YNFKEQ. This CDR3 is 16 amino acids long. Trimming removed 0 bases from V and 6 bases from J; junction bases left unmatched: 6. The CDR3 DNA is TGTGCCAGCAGCCAAGACTTAGCGGGATCCCCCGGGGAGCTGTTTTTT. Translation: CASSQDLAGSPGELFF.

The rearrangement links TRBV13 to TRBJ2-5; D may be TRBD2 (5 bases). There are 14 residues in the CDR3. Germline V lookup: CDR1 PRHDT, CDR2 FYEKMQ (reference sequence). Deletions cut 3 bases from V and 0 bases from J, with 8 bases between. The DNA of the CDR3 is TGTGCCAGCAGCTTTCTCGGGAACCAAGAGACCCAGTACTTC. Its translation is CASSFLGNQETQYF.

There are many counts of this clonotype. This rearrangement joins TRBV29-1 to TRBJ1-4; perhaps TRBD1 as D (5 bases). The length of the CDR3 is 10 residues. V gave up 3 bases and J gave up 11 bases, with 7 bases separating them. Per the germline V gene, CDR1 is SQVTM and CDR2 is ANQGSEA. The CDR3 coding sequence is TGCAGCGTTGATGCAGGGAAACTGTTTTTT. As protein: CSVDAGKLFF.

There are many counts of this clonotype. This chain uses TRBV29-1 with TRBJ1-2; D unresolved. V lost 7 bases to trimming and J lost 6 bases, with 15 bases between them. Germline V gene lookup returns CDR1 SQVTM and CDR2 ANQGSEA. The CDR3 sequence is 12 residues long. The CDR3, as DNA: TGCAGCGGGTACCGACCGGCCCATGGCTACACCTTC. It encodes CSGYRPAHGYTF. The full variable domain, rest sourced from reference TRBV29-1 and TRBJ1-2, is SAVISQKPSRDICQRGTSLTIQCQVDSQVTMMFWYRQQPGQSLTLIATANQGSEATYESGFVIDKFPISRPNLTFSTLTVSNMSPEDSSIYLCSGYRPAHGYTFGSGTRLTVV.